This T cell receptor beta chain came from a study of cytomegalovirus exposure and HLA in healthy donors. With 5 bases removed from V and 3 bases from J, the gap between germline ends came to 9 bases. This CDR3 comprises 13 residues. Germline CDR1 is MNHGY and CDR2 is SAAAGT. The PCR made use of 60 Vbeta and 13 Jbeta primers. Here immunoSEQ multiplex PCR was the method, and the copy in TCRdb shows in-frame clones only, minus some. Its listing shows about 39,000 clones. Study results and caveats: In a later analysis, TCR beta V- and J-gene trimming was associated with a missense DCLRE1C variant. Later analysis reportedly placed an Asian-associated ancestry cluster below the approximately 650-donor mean in N-insertions.

Note on this clone: Its antigen is as yet unknown.

The sample consisted of PBMCs. The receptor comes from a woman younger than 45 in good health and CMV-seropositive. The chain links TRBV6-8 to TRBJ2-3; D is undetermined. The CDR3: CASSLSLTDTQYF. CDR3 in DNA: TGTGCCAGCAGTCTATCGTTAACAGATACGCAGTATTTT.